This entry lists 5 T cell receptor beta chains sequenced from one sample in a study of cytomegalovirus exposure and HLA in healthy donors. Vbeta (60) and Jbeta (13) primers were used in the PCR. Sequenced by immunoSEQ multiplex PCR; TCRdb stores in-frame clones only, minus some. The table shows 95,000 to 150,000 clones, with 70% to 80% occurring only once. Sequences were obtained from PBMCs. Source of these receptors: a woman aged 40 to 50 in good health and CMV-seropositive.

In nucleotides, the CDR3 is TGCGCCAGCAGCCAAGATCCCGGACTAGCGGGGGAATGGGAGCAGTTCTTC. This sequence encodes CASSQDPGLAGEWEQFF. The chain combines TRBV4-1 with TRBJ2-1, with 13 bases aligning to TRBD2. The germline gives CDR1 MGHRA, CDR2 YSYEKL. This CDR3 has 17 amino acids. The trim removed 0 bases at V and 10 bases at J, leaving 9 bases unmatched.

This chain joins TRBV7-8 and TRBJ1-2, with 9 bases matching TRBD1. V shed 6 bases and J 3 bases; nucleotides not matched to a gene: 11. CDR3 length: 16 residues. The germline gives CDR1 SGHVS, CDR2 FQNEAQ. The CDR3 is CASRDRGTGRHYGYTF. The CDR3 DNA sequence: TGTGCCAGCAGGGACCGAGGGACAGGGAGACACTATGGCTACACCTTC.

This clone has more than one count but fewer than ten. The rearrangement links TRBV25-1 to TRBJ2-3, with 7 bases aligning to TRBD2. Germline loops: CDR1 MGHDK, CDR2 SYGVNS. This CDR3 is built from 14 residues. V gave up 3 bases and J gave up 5 bases; unmatched junction bases: 5. Here the CDR3 reads CASSDSSGIDTQYF. Here the CDR3 DNA reads TGTGCCAGCAGTGATTCGAGCGGGATAGATACGCAGTATTTT.

About this clone itself: The same CDR3 can be traced to other DNA sequences in this sample. J is TRBJ2-5 and V is TRBV7-2; D is possibly TRBD2 (6 bases). V lost 5 bases and J 2 bases, leaving 9 bases between the germline ends. This CDR3 comprises 13 residues. CDR1 is SGHTA, CDR2 FQGNSA, per germline. CDR3: CASSRGLQETQYF. CDR3 nucleotide sequence: TGTGCCAGCAGCCGGGGACTGCAAGAGACCCAGTACTTC.

V and J are TRBV5-1 and TRBJ1-1, with D possibly being TRBD1 (5 bases). Trimming stripped 4 bases from V and 1 base from J, with 11 bases between. The CDR3 contains 14 residues. The V gene's germline CDR1 is SGHRS and CDR2 YFSETQ. CDR3 region: CASSLTATNTEAFF. The CDR3 bases are TGCGCCAGCAGCCTGACAGCAACGAACACTGAAGCTTTCTTT.